A single sample is the source of the 27 T cell receptor beta chains below, sequenced in a study of naive and memory T cell subsets. Both TRBC1 and TRBC2 were covered by a beta constant-region primer of two equimolar oligonucleotides. MiXCR was run by TCRdb on the UMI-ligation and nested PCR reads, yielding one entry per CDR3 protein. Of around 160,000 distinct CDR3 sequences listed, 17% were seen once; the top ten hold around 0.14%. The specimen was naive CD4+ T cells from blood. These receptors originate from a human donor in good health.

This clonotype occurred many times. V is TRBV27 and J is TRBJ1-5; perhaps TRBD1 as D (6 bases). Germline CDR1 is MNHEY and CDR2 is SMNVEV (reference sequence). V was cut by 5 bases and J by 7 bases, with 21 bases left in between. The CDR3 spans 16 residues. For the CDR3, the DNA is TGTGCCAGCAGTCCGCGAACTCCGGGGGGCGTACAGCCCCAGCATTTT. Protein sequence: CASSPRTPGGVQPQHF.

The chain recombines TRBV6-5 with TRBJ1-6; D unclear. Germline CDR1 is MNHEY and CDR2 is SVGAGI. V was shortened by 4 bases and J by 5 bases, with 6 bases between the two germline ends. The CDR3 has 13 residues. The CDR3 DNA sequence: TGTGCCAGCAGTTCAGGCAATAATTCACCCCTCCACTTT. It codes for CASSSGNNSPLHF.

This clonotype was counted between two and nine times. The chain carries TRBV29-1 and TRBJ2-7; a possible D gene is TRBD2 (6 bases). V lost 4 bases, J lost 2 bases, and 12 bases lay in between. The length of the CDR3 is 13 residues. CDR1 and CDR2 (germline): SQVTM, ANQGSEA. CDR3 nucleotide sequence: TGCAGCGTTGCACCACTAGCTCCCTACGAGCAGTACTTC. Translated: CSVAPLAPYEQYF.

Note on this clonotype: Sequence at one end of the junction differs from germline and may be a read error. V and J are TRBV5-1 and TRBJ2-3; D might be TRBD2 (6 bases). This CDR3 has 14 amino acids. Per germline, CDR1 SGHRS and CDR2 YFSETQ. The CDR3 sequence: CAGSLASATDTQYF. For the CDR3, the DNA is TGCGCCGGCAGCTTGGCTAGCGCAACAGATACGCAGTATTTT.

The chain combines TRBV11-2 with TRBJ2-7; D ambiguous. This CDR3 contains 15 residues. Trimming took 2 bases from V and 0 from J, leaving 11 bases between them. From germline, CDR1 is SGHAT and CDR2 FQNNGV. CDR3 coding DNA: TGTGCCAGCAGCTTATTATCTCACGGCTCCTACGAGCAGTACTTC. This sequence encodes CASSLLSHGSYEQYF.

This clonotype has just a few counts. The genes are TRBV9 and TRBJ2-1; 10 positions match TRBD1. CDR3 length: 15 amino acids. V was clipped by 4 bases and J by 5 bases; unmatched bases: 6. CDR1 SGDLS and CDR2 YYNGEE come from the germline V gene. CDR3 DNA sequence: TGTGCCAGCAGCCACGACAGGGGGCAGCACAATGAGCAGTTCTTC. The encoded protein is CASSHDRGQHNEQFF. The whole variable domain, remainder taken from reference TRBV9 and TRBJ2-1, is DSGVTQTPKHLITATGQRVTLRCSPRSGDLSVYWYQQSLDQGLQFLIQYYNGEERAKGNILERFSAQQFPDLHSELNLSSLELGDSALYFCASSHDRGQHNEQFFGPGTRLTVL.

The chain combines TRBV25-1 with TRBJ2-1, with D hard to call. Trimming took off 3 bases at V and 1 base at J, with 1 base between the two ends. This CDR3 region has 12 residues. Germline CDR1 and CDR2: MGHDK and SYGVNS. DNA of the CDR3: TGTGCCAGCAGTGATTCCTACAATGAGCAGTTCTTC. Translated, it gives CASSDSYNEQFF.

The chain has TRBV19 and TRBJ2-2; 8 bases fit TRBD2. This CDR3 has 14 amino acids. Trimming took 7 bases from V and 2 from J; bases not matched to a gene: 3. CDR1 is LNHDA, CDR2 SQIVND, per germline (reference sequence). The DNA for the CDR3 is TGTGCCAGTAATAGCGGGGCCAACACCGGGGAGCTGTTTTTT. This encodes CASNSGANTGELFF. The whole variable domain, remainder taken from reference TRBV19 and TRBJ2-2, is DGGITQSPKYLFRKEGQNVTLSCEQNLNHDAMYWYRQDPGQGLRLIYYSQIVNDFQKGDIAEGYSVSREKKESFPLTVTSAQKNPTAFYLCASNSGANTGELFFGEGSRLTVL.

V usage is TRBV12-5 and J usage is TRBJ1-1; 8 bases match TRBD1. After removal of 6 bases from V and 8 bases from J, the junction contained 14 bases not matched to a gene. Per the germline V gene, CDR1 is LGHNT and CDR2 is FRNRAP. CDR3 length: 15 residues. The CDR3 coding sequence is TGTGCTAGTGGGCTCACAGGGGGGCGGAGCTGGGAAGCTTTCTTT. It encodes CASGLTGGRSWEAFF.

In this sample, this clonotype turned up a few times. The CDR3: CASSRQRYGYTF. For the CDR3, the DNA is TGTGCCAGCAGCCGACAGCGCTATGGCTACACCTTC. J is TRBJ1-2 and V is TRBV5-6; D possibly corresponds to TRBD1 (5 bases). The germline V gene encodes CDR1 SGHDT and CDR2 YYEEEE. Trimming took 4 bases from V and 4 from J, leaving 8 bases between them. The CDR3 totals 12 residues.

The chain uses TRBV4-1 and TRBJ1-5, with TRBD1 matching 10 bases. The CDR3 contains 16 residues. CDR1 and CDR2 from the germline V gene are MGHRA and YSYEKL. J lost 5 bases, V lost 1 base, and 5 bases had no gene match. Here the CDR3 DNA reads TGCGCCAGCAGCCAAGGACAGGGGGCAGTGGATCAGCCCCAGCATTTT. Its protein is CASSQGQGAVDQPQHF.

V is TRBV5-6 and J is TRBJ2-2; D may be TRBD1 (7 bases). V was cut by 4 bases and J by 5 bases, with 15 bases left in between. Germline CDR1 reads SGHDT; CDR2 reads YYEEEE. The CDR3 extends over 15 amino acids. CDR3 protein: CASSVQGSGTGELFF. Here the CDR3 DNA reads TGTGCCAGCAGCGTACAGGGGAGCGGGACCGGGGAGCTGTTTTTT.

The chain uses TRBV27 and TRBJ1-1; D not certain. This CDR3 region has 15 residues. CDR1 and CDR2 from the germline V gene are MNHEY and SMNVEV (reference sequence). Trimming stripped 2 bases from V and 4 bases from J, with 14 bases between. The CDR3 region has the DNA TGTGCCAGCAGTTTAGGCGCGGGTGTGATCACTGAAGCTTTCTTT. Its protein product is CASSLGAGVITEAFF.

This sequence joins TRBV29-1 and TRBJ1-1; no definite D call. Looked up from germline, CDR1 is SQVTM and CDR2 is ANQGSEA. There are 13 residues in the CDR3. Between the trimmed V and J ends, which lost 7 bases and 1 base, there was a span of 13 bases. The CDR3 sequence: CSARRVGNTEAFF. DNA for the CDR3: TGCAGCGCCCGGAGGGTGGGGAACACTGAAGCTTTCTTT.

The chain couples TRBV7-2 to TRBJ2-3; no firm D call. The germline V gene encodes CDR1 SGHTA and CDR2 FQGNSA. This CDR3 comprises 14 residues. Trimming left V 3 bases short and J 1 base short, with 8 bases between. The CDR3 loop reads CASSFRGRTDTQYF. CDR3 DNA sequence: TGTGCCAGCAGCTTTCGCGGCCGCACAGATACGCAGTATTTT.

This chain connects TRBV6-5 to TRBJ2-7; 10 bases fit TRBD2. Trimming at V came to 4 bases and at J to 2 bases, leaving 5 bases not matched to a gene. The CDR3 extends over 15 amino acids. Germline-derived CDR1 and CDR2 are MNHEY and SVGAGI. In DNA, the CDR3 is TGTGCCAGCAGTTCCGGGACTAGCGATACCTACGAGCAGTACTTC. This codes for CASSSGTSDTYEQYF.

This clonotype came up a few times. V usage is TRBV7-9 and J usage is TRBJ1-3; no clear D. The germline V gene encodes CDR1 SEHNR and CDR2 FQNEAQ (reference sequence). V was trimmed by 8 bases and J by 1 base, leaving 9 bases between them. The CDR3 has 13 residues. DNA for the CDR3: TGTGCCAGCCGGTTTTCTTCTGGAAACACCATATATTTT. Translation gives CASRFSSGNTIYF.

This clonotype showed up many times. The CDR3 spells CASRGTGVHEQYF. As DNA, the CDR3 is TGTGCCAGTAGGGGGACAGGGGTCCACGAGCAGTACTTC. The rearrangement joins TRBV2 to TRBJ2-7; 10 bases align to TRBD1. This CDR3 has 13 amino acids. The germline CDR1 and CDR2 sequences are SNHLY and FYNNEI. The J segment lost 5 bases and the V segment lost 9 bases, leaving 7 bases of the junction unmatched.

This clonotype has a handful of counts. This rearrangement joins TRBV29-1 to TRBJ2-7, with 11 bases aligning to TRBD1. The J segment lost 5 bases and the V segment lost 0 bases, leaving 9 bases of the junction unmatched. The CDR3 runs 16 residues. Germline V gene data show CDR1 as SQVTM and CDR2 as ANQGSEA. In DNA, the CDR3 is TGCAGCGTTGAAGAAATGGACAGGGGGCGCCGAAACGAGCAGTACTTC. This gives the protein CSVEEMDRGRRNEQYF.

The V call is TRBV12-3 or TRBV12-4, the J call TRBJ2-3; D remains unclear. Trimming stripped 6 bases from V and 1 base from J, with 8 bases between. This CDR3 spans 13 amino acids. CDR3 amino acids: CASSRPGTDTQYF. CDR3 nucleotide sequence: TGTGCCAGCAGCCGGCCCGGCACAGATACGCAGTATTTT.

This rearrangement joins TRBV29-1 to TRBJ1-5, with 10 positions matching TRBD1. The junction had 6 bases not matched to a gene; V was cut back by 7 bases and J by 6 bases. The germline CDR1 and CDR2 sequences are SQVTM and ANQGSEA. This CDR3 has 13 residues. This CDR3 reads CSASGQGVQPQHF. The CDR3 DNA reads as TGCAGCGCATCCGGACAGGGGGTTCAGCCCCAGCATTTT.

The V call is TRBV28, the J call TRBJ1-5, with TRBD1 matching 7 bases. Unmatched junction bases numbered 8, after V lost 6 bases and J lost 9 bases. The germline V gene has CDR1 MDHEN and CDR2 SYDVKM. The CDR3 extends over 13 amino acids. The CDR3 region has the DNA TGTGCCAGCAGATCCGGACAGGAGTGGCCCCAGCATTTT. This gives the protein CASRSGQEWPQHF.

The rearrangement links TRBV12-3 or TRBV12-4 to TRBJ2-2; 9 positions match TRBD1. The CDR3 consists of 16 residues. Germline trimming cut 7 bases from V and 5 bases from J; bases unmatched to any gene: 11. DNA for the CDR3: TGTGCCAGCAAGCCAACCCGGGACAGGGAAACCGGGGAGCTGTTTTTT. Its translation is CASKPTRDRETGELFF.

This clonotype was picked up a small number of times. The J gene is TRBJ2-3, the V gene TRBV4-2; the match to TRBD2 covers 12 bases. The CDR3 sequence is 15 residues long. With 4 bases clipped from V and 6 bases from J, the junction kept 5 bases outside the gene matches. Per germline, CDR1 LGHNA and CDR2 YNFKEQ. The CDR3 protein is CASSPRLAGDDTQYF. The DNA of the CDR3 is TGTGCCAGCAGCCCGAGACTAGCGGGGGACGATACGCAGTATTTT.

V is TRBV6-5 and J is TRBJ2-4, with a weak D call TRBD1 (5 bases). Germline CDR1 and CDR2: MNHEY and SVGAGI. V shed 10 bases and J shed 0 bases, with 13 bases lying between them. The length of the CDR3 is 14 residues. The CDR3 region is CATTAKKAKNIQYF. CDR3 sequence (DNA): TGTGCCACGACAGCTAAAAAAGCCAAAAACATTCAGTACTTC.

The rearrangement links TRBV7-2 to TRBJ2-7; D not certain. With 1 base removed from V and 0 bases from J, the gap between germline ends came to 4 bases. Germline V gives CDR1 SGHTA, CDR2 FQGNSA. The CDR3 length is 13 residues. The CDR3 coding sequence is TGTGCCAGCAGCTTAGTTAGCTCCTACGAGCAGTACTTC. This sequence encodes CASSLVSSYEQYF.

The chain carries TRBV19 and TRBJ1-5, with 7 nucleotides matching TRBD1. The junction had 15 bases not matched to a gene; V was cut back by 6 bases and J by 7 bases. The CDR3 extends over 16 amino acids. The V gene's germline CDR1 is LNHDA and CDR2 SQIVND (reference sequence). Here the CDR3 DNA reads TGTGCCAGTAGCCCACCCCGACAGGGTGGAAGACAGCCCCAGCATTTT. Protein sequence: CASSPPRQGGRQPQHF.